These 2 T cell receptor beta chains were sequenced from one sample in a study of Ad26.COV2.S vaccination and SARS-CoV-2 variants. The table came from immunoSEQ multiplex PCR; TCRdb's copy has only in-frame clones and leaves some out. The sample yields approximately 480,000 clones, 70% to 90% seen once. The treatment: around 19 received Ad26.COV2.S at low or high dose, single or two shots; several received placebo; per-sample allocation not given. Specimen acquisition occurred on day 63 following the initial vaccine or placebo injection. Material: peripheral blood, obtained in a trial of Ad26.COV2.S vaccine versus placebo. These receptors were collected from a person aged 18-60 years who received the Ad26.COV2.S COVID-19 vaccine or a placebo.

This chain connects TRBV7-2 to TRBJ1-4; D call uncertain. There are 13 residues in the CDR3. V dropped 5 bases and J dropped 7 bases, with 11 bases sitting between them. Per germline, CDR1 SGHTA and CDR2 FQGNSA. The CDR3 is CASSPALAEKLFF. CDR3 in DNA: TGTGCCAGCAGCCCGGCTCTGGCTGAAAAACTGTTTTTT.

CDR3 loop: CASSLGPGTSLDNEQFF. The CDR3 region has the DNA TGTGCCAGCAGCTTAGGTCCCGGGACTAGCCTCGACAATGAGCAGTTCTTC. The chain links TRBV7-9 to TRBJ2-1, with 9 bases that match TRBD2. Germline V gives CDR1 SEHNR, CDR2 FQNEAQ (reference sequence). J was trimmed by 5 bases and V by 1 base; bases with no gene match: 9. The CDR3 contains 17 residues.